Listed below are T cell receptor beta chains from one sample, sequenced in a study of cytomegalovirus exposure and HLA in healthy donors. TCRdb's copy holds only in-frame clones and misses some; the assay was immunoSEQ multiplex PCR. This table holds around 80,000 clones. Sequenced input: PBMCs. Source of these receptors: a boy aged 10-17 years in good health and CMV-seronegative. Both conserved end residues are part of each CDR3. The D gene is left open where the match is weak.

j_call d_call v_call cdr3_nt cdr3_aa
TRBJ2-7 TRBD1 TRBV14 TGTGCCAGCAGCCACCCCTCGGCAGGGGGCTTAAACGAGCAGTACTTC CASSHPSAGGLNEQYF
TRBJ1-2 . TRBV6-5 TGTGCCAGCAGTTACTCGATGGGGGGGCAACGGGATGGCTACACCTTC CASSYSMGGQRDGYTF
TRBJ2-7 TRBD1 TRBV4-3 TGCGCCAGCAGCCAAGGAAGACAGGGGCACTACGAGCAGTACTTC CASSQGRQGHYEQYF
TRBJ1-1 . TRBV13 TGTGCCAGCAGCTCTTTGACAGGCACTGAAGCTTTCTTT CASSSLTGTEAFF
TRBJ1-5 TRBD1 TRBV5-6 TGTGCCAGCAGCTTGGCGACAGGGGGAGTGAGCAATCAGCCCCAGCATTTT CASSLATGGVSNQPQHF
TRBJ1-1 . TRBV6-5 TGTGCCAGCAGTCCCGCAGGAACGAACACTGAAGCTTTCTTT CASSPAGTNTEAFF
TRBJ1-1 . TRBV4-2 TGTGCCAGCAGCCAAGAAATTGGCCGTTTTAGCACAGGAGCAGAGAAAAGGATAGCTGCTTTCTTT CASSQEIGRFSTGAEKRIAAFF
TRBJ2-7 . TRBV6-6 TGTGCCAGCAGAGGTATAGACTCCCACTCCTACGAGCAGTACTTC CASRGIDSHSYEQYF
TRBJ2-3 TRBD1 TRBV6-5 TGTGCCAGCAGTTTCACCGGGACAGGGCGACCAGATAAGCAGTATTTT CASSFTGTGRPDKQYF
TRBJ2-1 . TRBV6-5 TGTGCCAGTAGACTGAACCTCTACAATGAGCAGTTCTTC CASRLNLYNEQFF
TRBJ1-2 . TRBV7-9 TGTGCCAGCAGCTTCAACACAGGGACCGCAGGTGGCTACACCTTC CASSFNTGTAGGYTF
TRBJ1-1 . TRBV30 TGTGCCTGGAGCCCCTATAACACTGAAGCTTTCTTT CAWSPYNTEAFF
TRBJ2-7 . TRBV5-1 TGCGCCAGCAGCTTAGGGACTGCAGCCGAGCAGTACTTC CASSLGTAAEQYF
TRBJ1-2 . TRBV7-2 TGTGCCAGCAGCTTACGACAGGACTGGGACTATGGCTACACCTTC CASSLRQDWDYGYTF
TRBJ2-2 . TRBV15 TGTGCCACCAGCAGAGCTGCTAGCAGATACACCGGGGAGCTGTTTTTT CATSRAASRYTGELFF
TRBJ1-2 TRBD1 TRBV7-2 TGTGCCAGCAGCGGGACAGGGGGCGCTTTTTACACCTTC CASSGTGGAFYTF
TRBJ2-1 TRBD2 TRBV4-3 TGCGCCAGCAGCGCCCAAGGGACTAGGCAAGACAATGAGCAGTTCTTC CASSAQGTRQDNEQFF
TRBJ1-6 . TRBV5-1 TGCGCCAGTCGACTTGAGGGCTCCTATAATTCACCCCTCCACTTT CASRLEGSYNSPLHF
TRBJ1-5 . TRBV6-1 TGTGCCAGCAGCCGCTCCGGGGCAGGACAGCACCAGCATTTT CASSRSGAGQHQHF
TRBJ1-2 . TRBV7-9 TGTGCCAGCAGACCGGGGGGCTATGGCTACACCTTC CASRPGGYGYTF
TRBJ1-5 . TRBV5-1 TGCGCCAGCAGCGGAGGGGAGAAAGGTCAGCCCCAGCATTTT CASSGGEKGQPQHF
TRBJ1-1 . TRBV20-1 TGCAGTGCTAGACGTGTCACTGAAGCTTTCTTT CSARRVTEAFF
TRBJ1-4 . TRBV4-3 TGCGCCAGCAGCCAAGGGTACAGGGAAAAACTGTTTTTT CASSQGYREKLFF
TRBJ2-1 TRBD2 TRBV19 TGTGCCAGTAGTATACGAGCGGGAGGTACATCCGACAATGAGCAGTTCTTC CASSIRAGGTSDNEQFF
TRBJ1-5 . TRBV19 TGTGCCAGTAGTATGGCAGGCCATAGCAATCAGCCCCAGCATTTT CASSMAGHSNQPQHF
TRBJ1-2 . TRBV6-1 TGTGCCAGCAGTGATGGGGCTGACTATGGCTACACCTTC CASSDGADYGYTF
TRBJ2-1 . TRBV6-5 TGTGCCAGCAGTTACTACAGCTCCGACAATGAGCAGTTCTTC CASSYYSSDNEQFF
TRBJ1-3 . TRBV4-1 TGCGCCAGCAGCCAAGATCAGGGGCCTGGAAACACCATATATTTT CASSQDQGPGNTIYF
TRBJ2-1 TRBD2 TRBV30 TGTGCCTGGAGTGAGGGACTAGCGGGAGTCGATGAGCAGTTCTTC CAWSEGLAGVDEQFF
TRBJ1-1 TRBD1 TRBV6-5 TGTGCCAGCAGCCACAGGGGCCTGAACACTGAAGCTTTCTTT CASSHRGLNTEAFF
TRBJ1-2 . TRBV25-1 TGTGCCAGCAGTGAAATCCCCCTAGACGGCTACACCTTC CASSEIPLDGYTF
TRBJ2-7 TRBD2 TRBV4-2 TGTGCCAGCAGAACCGGGACTAGCGAGTCTCGGTACTTC CASRTGTSESRYF
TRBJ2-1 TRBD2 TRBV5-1 TGCGCCAGCAGCTTGGCCAACGACGGGGGGAGCTCCTACAATGAGCAGTTCTTC CASSLANDGGSSYNEQFF
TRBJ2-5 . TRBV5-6 TGTGCCAGCAGCTTGGCAGTCCGACGACATCTGCCGGAGACCCAGTACTTC CASSLAVRRHLPETQYF
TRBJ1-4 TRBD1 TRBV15 TGTGCCACCAGCAACGGAGGGGGCCACAATGAAAAACTGTTTTTT CATSNGGGHNEKLFF
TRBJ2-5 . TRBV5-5 TGTGCCAGCAGCGGATCCGGGACTGGAGGGGAGACCCAGTACTTC CASSGSGTGGETQYF
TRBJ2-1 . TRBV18 TGTGCCAGCTCACCAGGGCTGAACAGAGGGTCGATCTTC CASSPGLNRGSIF
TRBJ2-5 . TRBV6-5 TGTGCCAGCAGTTCCTGGACAGATCAAGAGACCCAGTACTTC CASSSWTDQETQYF
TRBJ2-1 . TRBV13 TGTGCCAGCAGATACAGACAGCACAATGAGCAGTTCTTC CASRYRQHNEQFF
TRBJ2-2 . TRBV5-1 TGCGCCAGCAGCTCCCGAACAGGGATACAGGGCACCGGGGAGCTGTTTTTT CASSSRTGIQGTGELFF
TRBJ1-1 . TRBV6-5 TGTGCCAGCAGTTACAATCAGGGGTATACTGAAGCTTTCTTT CASSYNQGYTEAFF
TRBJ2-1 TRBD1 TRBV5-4 TGTGCCAGCAGCTTGGCCGGAAACAGGGGGCGTGTCAATGAGCAGTTCTTC CASSLAGNRGRVNEQFF
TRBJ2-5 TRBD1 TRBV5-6 TGTGCCAGCAGATCCGGGACAGGCGTTGAGACCCAGTACTTC CASRSGTGVETQYF
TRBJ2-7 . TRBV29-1 TGCAGCGTTTATGGAGACCCATACTCCTACGAGCAGTACTTC CSVYGDPYSYEQYF
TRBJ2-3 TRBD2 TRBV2 TGTGCCAGCAGTGACCCCGGGACTAGCAAAGGAACAGATACGCAGTATTTT CASSDPGTSKGTDTQYF
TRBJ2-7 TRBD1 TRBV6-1 TGTGCCAGCAGCGCCGGGACAGGTGCCTACGAGCAGTACTTC CASSAGTGAYEQYF
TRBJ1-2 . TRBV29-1 TGCAGCGTGGCGGGGGCGTATGGCTACACCTTC CSVAGAYGYTF
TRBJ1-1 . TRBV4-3 TGCGCCAGCAGCCAAGCTGAAAGGGGCTACACTGAAGCTTTCTTT CASSQAERGYTEAFF
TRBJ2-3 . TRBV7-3 TGTGCCAGCAGCCAGGGGGGTAGCACAGATACGCAGTATTTT CASSQGGSTDTQYF
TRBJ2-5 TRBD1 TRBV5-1 TGCGCCAGCAGCGCGGACAGGGAGGAGACCCAGTACTTC CASSADREETQYF
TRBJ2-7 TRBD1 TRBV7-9 TGTGCCAGCAGCCCGGGACAGGGGGGATACGAGCAGTACTTC CASSPGQGGYEQYF
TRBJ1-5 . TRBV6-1 TGTGCCAGCAGAGAGCCGGGGGATCAGCCCCAGCATTTT CASREPGDQPQHF
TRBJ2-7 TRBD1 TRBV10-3 TGTGCCATCAGTGGGGGTGGGGGACAGAACAGCTCCTACGAGCAGTACTTC CAISGGGGQNSSYEQYF
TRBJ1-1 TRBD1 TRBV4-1 TGCGCCAGCAGCCAAGGGGCGGACAGGGGGGTTGGAGCTTTCTTT CASSQGADRGVGAFF
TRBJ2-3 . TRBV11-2 TGTGCCAGCAGCCTAGAATTATTCGGGGATACGCAGTATTTT CASSLELFGDTQYF
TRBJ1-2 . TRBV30 TGTGCCTGGAGTGCTGGACACCAGGCTAACTATGGCTACACCTTC CAWSAGHQANYGYTF
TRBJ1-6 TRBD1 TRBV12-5 TGTGCTAGTGGTACCGACGGGACAGGGAGGATCCCCTATAATTCACCCCTCCACTTT CASGTDGTGRIPYNSPLHF